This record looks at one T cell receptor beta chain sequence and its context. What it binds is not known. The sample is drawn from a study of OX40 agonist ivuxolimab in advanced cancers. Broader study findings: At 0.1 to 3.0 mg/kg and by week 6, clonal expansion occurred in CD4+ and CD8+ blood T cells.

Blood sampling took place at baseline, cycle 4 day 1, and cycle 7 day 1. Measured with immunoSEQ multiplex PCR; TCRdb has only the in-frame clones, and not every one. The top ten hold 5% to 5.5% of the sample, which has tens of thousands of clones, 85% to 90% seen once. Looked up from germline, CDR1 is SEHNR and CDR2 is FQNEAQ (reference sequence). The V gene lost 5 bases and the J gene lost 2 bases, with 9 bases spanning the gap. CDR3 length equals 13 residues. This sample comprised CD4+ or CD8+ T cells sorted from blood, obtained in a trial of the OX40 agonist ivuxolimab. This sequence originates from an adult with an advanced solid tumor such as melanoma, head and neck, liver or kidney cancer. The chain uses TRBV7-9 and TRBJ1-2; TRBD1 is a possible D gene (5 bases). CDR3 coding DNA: TGTGCCAGCAGCGAGACAGCAAACTATGGCTACACCTTC. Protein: CASSETANYGYTF.